Following are 2 T cell receptor beta chains from one sample sequenced in a study of patients and donors after allogeneic stem cell transplantation. TCRdb itself ran the RT-PCR reads through MiXCR, one entry per CDR3 protein. The sample has some 230,000 distinct CDR3 sequences, roughly 14% seen once. The sample comprised blood, either unsorted or a sorted T cell fraction (not recorded which). The receptor source for this set is a human donor who was either an allogeneic HSCT recipient or a stem cell or donor lymphocyte infusion donor (not recorded which). It is not recorded whose cells these are; they may come from a transplant donor.

At least ten counts were recorded for this clonotype. V usage is TRBV29-1 and J usage is TRBJ1-4; the D gene is possibly TRBD1 (6 bases). Trimming took 4 bases from V and 8 from J, leaving 8 bases between them. The CDR3 contains 11 residues. CDR1 is SQVTM, CDR2 ANQGSEA, per germline. CDR3 amino acids: CSVGRGEKLFF. In DNA form, the CDR3 reads TGCAGCGTTGGCAGGGGCGAAAAACTGTTTTTT.

Many counts were recorded for this clonotype. The genes are TRBV5-1 and TRBJ2-7, with D perhaps matching TRBD1 (5 bases). The CDR3 is 14 residues long. The V and J ends lost 5 bases and 1 base respectively, with 13 bases between them. Per the germline V gene, CDR1 is SGHRS and CDR2 is YFSETQ. The CDR3 nucleotides read TGCGCCAGCAGAGTCCTGTCAGGGTCCTACGAGCAGTACTTC. This encodes CASRVLSGSYEQYF.